These T cell receptor beta chains were read from a single sample in a study of response to subunit inactivated influenza vaccine. TCRdb passed the RT-PCR reads through MiXCR, listing each CDR3 protein once. The sample lists hundreds of thousands of distinct CDR3 sequences, about 14% occurring once. The source material was PBMCs from blood, sampled less than 15 days before vaccination. These receptors were taken from a man in his forties or fifties who received an inactivated influenza vaccine. Both conserved end residues are part of each CDR3. The D gene is left open where the match is weak. Where a row states a size, it is once, few, many or the class of an expanded clone; other rows omit it.

clone size	D gene	V gene	J gene	CDR3 DNA	CDR3 protein
.	TRBD1	TRBV2	TRBJ1-2	TGTGCCAGCAGTGGCGAGGGGGCCAGATATGGCTACACCTTC	CASSGEGARYGYTF
.	.	TRBV20-1	TRBJ2-3	TGCAGTGCTAGAGATGTCAGGGTGGAGGATACGCAGTATTTT	CSARDVRVEDTQYF
few	TRBD2	TRBV6-2/TRBV6-3	TRBJ2-7	TGTGCCAGCAGTTACCACCCTAGCGGGTACTCCTACGAGCAGTACTTC	CASSYHPSGYSYEQYF
.	TRBD1	TRBV15	TRBJ2-1	TGTGCCACCAGCCTTAGGGACAGCAAAGGAAATGAGCAGTTCTTC	CATSLRDSKGNEQFF
.	TRBD2	TRBV27	TRBJ2-2	TGTGCCAGCAGTTTATCGACTAGCCCCGGGGAGCTGTTTTTT	CASSLSTSPGELFF
.	.	TRBV20-1	TRBJ2-1	TGCAGTGCTAGGCGTCAGGGCCCCCCTGAGCAGTTCTTC	CSARRQGPPEQFF
few	.	TRBV19	TRBJ2-7	TGTGCCAGTAGTATGGACCCAGGTCGCGAGCAGTACTTC	CASSMDPGREQYF
.	.	TRBV6-2/TRBV6-3	TRBJ1-4	TGTGCCAGCAGCACCCCGGAGGTGGGAGAAAAACTGTTTTTT	CASSTPEVGEKLFF
.	.	TRBV28	TRBJ2-5	TGTGCCAGCAAATCATCGGGAGAGACCCAGTACTTC	CASKSSGETQYF
few	.	TRBV29-1	TRBJ2-7	TGCAGCGTTGGGGTAGGGGGCGAGCAGTACTTC	CSVGVGGEQYF
few	TRBD2	TRBV4-1	TRBJ2-1	TGCGCCAGCACCTTGGGGGAAGCGGGGGGGAAGAGCTCCTACAATGAGCAGTTCTTC	CASTLGEAGGKSSYNEQFF
few	.	TRBV20-1	TRBJ1-3	TGCAGTGCTAGCGGCCGGAGCTCTGGAAACACCATATATTTT	CSASGRSSGNTIYF
few	.	TRBV6-1	TRBJ2-7	TGTGCCAGCAGAGTGGGCGAGTGGACCTACGAGCAGTACTTC	CASRVGEWTYEQYF
many	TRBD1	TRBV10-3	TRBJ2-5	TGTGCCATCAGTGAGTCGGCAGGGGGCTCGGAGACCCAGTACTTC	CAISESAGGSETQYF
few	TRBD1	TRBV10-3	TRBJ2-6	TGTGCCATCAGCGGGACAGGGGGTTCTGGGGCCAACGTCCTGACTTTC	CAISGTGGSGANVLTF
.	.	TRBV18	TRBJ2-7	TGTGCCAGCTCACCAGGATTCGAGGGGACCTACGAGCAGTACTTC	CASSPGFEGTYEQYF
.	.	TRBV12-3/TRBV12-4	TRBJ2-1	TGTGCCAGCAGTGGAGGGACTCGGGGGCAGTTCTTC	CASSGGTRGQFF
.	.	TRBV12-3/TRBV12-4	TRBJ1-2	TGTGCCAGCAGTTTAGATTCAGCTTCAGAGGGCTACACCTTC	CASSLDSASEGYTF
.	.	TRBV10-3	TRBJ2-1	TGTGCCATTTCTGATAGGGGCTCCTACAATGAGCAGTTCTTC	CAISDRGSYNEQFF
few	.	TRBV7-6	TRBJ2-3	TGTGCCAGCAGCTTTGGGACCTGGGGGGCAGATACGCAGTATTTT	CASSFGTWGADTQYF
few	.	TRBV19	TRBJ2-1	TGTGCCAGTAGGGGACTCGAGCAGTTCTTC	CASRGLEQFF
many	TRBD2	TRBV12-3/TRBV12-4	TRBJ2-3	TGTGCCAGCAGTTTTAGCGGGAGTACAGATACGCAGTATTTT	CASSFSGSTDTQYF
.	TRBD1	TRBV6-1	TRBJ2-5	TGTGCCAGCAGTGAAGTGCCAACTAACAGGGGATGGGAGACCCAGTACTTC	CASSEVPTNRGWETQYF
few	.	TRBV10-3	TRBJ2-3	TGTGCCATCAGTGAGTCGGCGCGTTCCGATACGCAGTATTTT	CAISESARSDTQYF
.	TRBD1	TRBV11-3	TRBJ2-4	TGTGCCAGCAGCCGACAGGGTTCGGACATTCAGTACTTC	CASSRQGSDIQYF
many	.	TRBV2	TRBJ2-4	TGTGCCAGCAGTGTCTCAGGAGCCAAAAACATTCAGTACTTC	CASSVSGAKNIQYF
.	TRBD2	TRBV7-9	TRBJ2-7	TGTGCCAGCAGCCTGGCGAGCGGGGGGTACTCCTACGAGCAGTACTTC	CASSLASGGYSYEQYF
few	.	TRBV29-1	TRBJ2-5	TGCAGCTACCGGCGCCAACAAGAGACCCAGTACTTC	CSYRRQQETQYF
.	TRBD1	TRBV7-2	TRBJ2-7	TGTGCCAGCAGCTCCTTCCGGGACAGGCCCACATATTACGAGCAGTACTTC	CASSSFRDRPTYYEQYF
few	TRBD1	TRBV2	TRBJ1-2	TGTGCCAGCAAAGGGGACAGGGGAGCCGATGGCTACACCTTC	CASKGDRGADGYTF
.	.	TRBV4-3	TRBJ2-5	TGCGCCAGCAGCCAAGGGTTTCGCGGGGCAGAGACCCAGTACTTC	CASSQGFRGAETQYF
many	TRBD1	TRBV24-1	TRBJ2-1	TGTGCCACCAGCTCAATCCGGGACAGGTCCGACAATGAGCAGTTCTTC	CATSSIRDRSDNEQFF
few	.	TRBV3-1	TRBJ2-7	TGTGCCAGCAGCCAAGTTTTTAGGGACAATAACTACGAGCAGTACTTC	CASSQVFRDNNYEQYF
many	.	TRBV7-7	TRBJ2-1	TGTGCTAGCAGCTTAGAGAGGGGAGGTGAGCAGTTCTTC	CASSLERGGEQFF
.	TRBD2	TRBV28	TRBJ2-1	TGTGCCAGCAGTCGGGACTACAGCTCCTACAATGAGCAGTTCTTC	CASSRDYSSYNEQFF
.	.	TRBV21-1	TRBJ2-2	TGTGCCAGCAGCCCCAGAACGAGCACCGGGGAGCTGTTTTTT	CASSPRTSTGELFF
.	TRBD1	TRBV7-2	TRBJ1-2	TGTGCCAGCAGCTTAGGCGGACAGGGGACCTCCTATGGCTACACCTTC	CASSLGGQGTSYGYTF
.	.	TRBV20-1	TRBJ2-3	TGCAGTGCTAGCGAGCCGACCGGTACGCAGTATTTT	CSASEPTGTQYF
.	.	TRBV3-1	TRBJ2-4	TGTGCCAGCAGCCCGGCCGGGAGTAGAAACATTCAGTACTTC	CASSPAGSRNIQYF
few	.	TRBV20-1	TRBJ2-3	TGCAGTGCTAAGAGACGCCGGGAACCCACAGATACGCAGTATTTT	CSAKRRREPTDTQYF
few	TRBD2	TRBV11-2	TRBJ2-1	TGTGCCAGCAGCTTTACTAGCGGGAGCTCCTACAATGAGCAGTTCTTC	CASSFTSGSSYNEQFF
few	.	TRBV10-3	TRBJ1-4	TGTGCCATCAGTGAGGGGTCTAATGAAAAACTGTTTTTT	CAISEGSNEKLFF
few	.	TRBV4-2	TRBJ1-5	TGTGCCAGCAGCCAAGATGTAGGGTATAGCAATCAGCCCCAGCATTTT	CASSQDVGYSNQPQHF
.	.	TRBV6-2/TRBV6-3	TRBJ2-5	TGTGCCAGCAGGAGCGTCGGGTGGGGAGAAAGCGGGGAGACCCAGTACTTC	CASRSVGWGESGETQYF
.	.	TRBV4-2	TRBJ1-2	TGTGCCAGCAGCCAAGAAACAGCGGACTATGGCTACACCTTC	CASSQETADYGYTF
.	TRBD2	TRBV11-1	TRBJ2-5	TGTGCCAGCAGCTTACCCCTAGCGGGGGGGGAGAACCAAGAGACCCAGTACTTC	CASSLPLAGGENQETQYF
.	TRBD2	TRBV20-1	TRBJ2-3	TGCAGTGCTAGAGATTCAAAGACTAGCGGGGCGATCACAGATACGCAGTATTTT	CSARDSKTSGAITDTQYF
.	.	TRBV6-2/TRBV6-3	TRBJ2-2	TGTGCCAGCCTTATGGCGGGTCTTGACACCGGGGAGCTGTTTTTT	CASLMAGLDTGELFF
.	TRBD1	TRBV4-1	TRBJ2-3	TGCGCCAGCAGCCCCGGGACAGGGAGGTCAGATACGCAGTATTTT	CASSPGTGRSDTQYF
few	.	TRBV2	TRBJ2-5	TGTGCCAGCAGTGAAATGCAGGTCGAGACCCAGTACTTC	CASSEMQVETQYF
many	.	TRBV4-2	TRBJ2-7	TGTGCCAGCAGCCAAGACTACTCTTGGCACTACGAGCAGTACTTC	CASSQDYSWHYEQYF
.	.	TRBV3-1	TRBJ2-1	TGTGCCAGCAGCCCCGAGGCAGGGGCCTACAATGAGCAGTTCTTC	CASSPEAGAYNEQFF
many	.	TRBV12-3/TRBV12-4	TRBJ1-1	TGTGCCAGCAGTTTCCTCGGGGCGAACACTGAAGCTTTCTTT	CASSFLGANTEAFF
few	.	TRBV5-5	TRBJ2-7	TGTGCCAGCAGCTTACCCGGGAGCATGATCGAGCAGTACTTC	CASSLPGSMIEQYF
few	TRBD1	TRBV28	TRBJ2-7	TGTGCCAGCAGGTCCGGGACAGGGGTAACCTACGAGCAGTACTTC	CASRSGTGVTYEQYF
many	.	TRBV2	TRBJ2-3	TGTGCCAGCAACCGAATTGGACAGCCTAGCACAGATACGCAGTATTTT	CASNRIGQPSTDTQYF
few	TRBD1	TRBV24-1	TRBJ2-3	TGTGCCACCAGTGAACGGACAGGGGCAGATACGCAGTATTTT	CATSERTGADTQYF